The table lists the clone carrying this TCR beta chain with a few counts. This sample was taken from a study of blood T cell repertoires in COVID-19. Background on the study: Italy, Spain and the United States were the sources of the convalescent and acute COVID-19 samples. The analysed material was cDNA or gDNA that came from T cells, B-cell-depleted T cells, or PBMCs.

This CDR3 has 15 amino acids. V was clipped by 4 bases and J by 5 bases; unmatched bases: 7. CDR1 and CDR2 (germline): SNHLY, FYNNEI. Under the authors' procedure: Reference gene primer amplification yielded estimated nucleated cell counts. Some clones are missing from TCRdb's copy, which holds only in-frame ones; the method was immunoSEQ multiplex PCR. From that table come the V and J calls and clone size; the DNA was used to work out D and trimming. Of 150,000 to 200,000 clones in the sample, approximately 86% were seen once. Those enrolled in Seattle joined during active infection and were followed longitudinally afterward.

The source material was peripheral blood. This rearrangement joins TRBV2 to TRBJ2-2; the match to TRBD2 covers 7 bases. This TCR was sampled from a man between 60 and 70 years old with COVID-19, enrolled during active disease. CDR3 in amino acids: CASSASSGGTGELFF. DNA for the CDR3: TGTGCCAGCAGTGCCTCTAGCGGAGGTACCGGGGAGCTGTTTTTT.